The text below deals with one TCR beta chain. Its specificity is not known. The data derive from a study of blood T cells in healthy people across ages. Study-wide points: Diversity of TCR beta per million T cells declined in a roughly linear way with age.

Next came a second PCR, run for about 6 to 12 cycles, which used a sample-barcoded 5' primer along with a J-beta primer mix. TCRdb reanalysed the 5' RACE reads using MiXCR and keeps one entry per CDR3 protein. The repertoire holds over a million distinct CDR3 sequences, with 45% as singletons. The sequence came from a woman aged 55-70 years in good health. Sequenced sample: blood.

This CDR3 is CASSYDPRYNEQFF. The CDR3, as DNA: TGTGCCAGCAGTTACGATCCGAGGTACAATGAGCAGTTCTTC. This chain connects TRBV6-5 to TRBJ2-1; D gene ambiguous. The V gene lost 2 bases and the J gene lost 4 bases, with 9 bases spanning the gap. This CDR3 is built from 14 residues. Per the germline V gene, CDR1 is MNHEY and CDR2 is SVGAGI.